One sample yielded the 8 T cell receptor beta chains listed below, sequenced in a study of T cells in Graves' hyperthyroidism and ophthalmopathy. From RNA transcripts, TCR beta CDR3 regions were amplified. TCR CDR3 regions were first amplified by RT-PCR with HTBI primers. A single record per CDR3 protein comes from TCRdb applying MiXCR to the multiplex PCR reads. The table lists around 600,000 distinct CDR3 sequences, approximately 14% of them singletons. The sequenced sample was blood. The receptors stem from a woman aged 30 to 39 with Graves' hyperthyroidism.

This clonotype was seen only once. The V gene is TRBV25-1, the J gene TRBJ2-1, with D hard to call. The J call may be faulty, since TRBJ2-7 better matches the DNA end. From germline, CDR1 is MGHDK and CDR2 SYGVNS. CDR3 size: 15 residues. The CDR3 sequence is CASSAWSGSYNEQYF. Written as DNA, the CDR3 is TGTGCCAGCAGTGCATGGTCGGGTTCCTACAATGAGCAGTACTTC.

Many counts were recorded for this clonotype. The V and J genes are TRBV4-1 and TRBJ1-5, with D possibly TRBD1 on 6 matching bases. The length of the CDR3 is 17 residues. The V gene lost 1 base and the J gene lost 3 bases, with 16 bases spanning the gap. Germline CDR1 is MGHRA and CDR2 is YSYEKL. CDR3 in DNA: TGCGCCAGCAGCCAAGCAATACCAGGGGCTCACAATCAGCCCCAGCATTTT. This encodes CASSQAIPGAHNQPQHF.

Points on this clonotype: This may come from a read error, since a much larger clone is one base off. The chain carries TRBV11-3 and TRBJ2-1; TRBD2 aligns across 7 bases. The CDR3 contains 14 residues. Germline CDR1 is SGHNT and CDR2 is YENEEA. Trimming cost V 6 bases and J 8 bases; bases outside gene matches: 10. CDR3 in DNA: TGTGCCAGCAGAGGCGGGAGCCCTCGGGATGAGCAGTTCTTC. As protein: CASRGGSPRDEQFF.

The table lists this clonotype with many counts. The CDR3 sequence: CASSSHGGTDRPYEQYF. The DNA of the CDR3 is TGTGCCAGCAGCTCTCATGGCGGGACGGATAGACCCTACGAGCAGTACTTC. The chain couples TRBV11-2 to TRBJ2-7, with D tentatively TRBD2 (6 bases). CDR1 SGHAT and CDR2 FQNNGV come from the germline V gene. The CDR3 has 17 residues. Between the trimmed V and J ends, which lost 4 bases and 2 bases, there was a span of 21 bases.

This clonotype was counted a few times. The V and J genes are TRBV10-3 and TRBJ2-2; D call uncertain. The germline V gene encodes CDR1 ENHRY and CDR2 SYGVKD. The germline V and J ends were trimmed by 3 bases and 6 bases, with 8 bases remaining between them. The CDR3 loop spans 13 amino acids. DNA for the CDR3: TGTGCCATCAGTGAATCTAGGGCCGGGGAGCTGTTTTTT. It codes for CAISESRAGELFF.

This clonotype has ten or more counts. This chain joins TRBV20-1 and TRBJ1-5; D gene unclear. CDR3 length equals 13 residues. Germline V gene data show CDR1 as DFQATT and CDR2 as SNEGSKA (reference sequence). Trimming took 5 bases from V and 11 from J, leaving 19 bases between them. The CDR3 region has the DNA TGCAGTGCTGGTGGAGACACCTTATCGGCCCAGCATTTT. This sequence encodes CSAGGDTLSAQHF.

This clonotype occurred a few times. The chain has TRBV3-1 and TRBJ2-2; 9 nucleotides match TRBD2. J was trimmed by 2 bases and V by 4 bases; bases with no gene match: 11. There are 18 residues in the CDR3. The germline CDR1 and CDR2 sequences are LGHDT and YNNKEL (reference sequence). The CDR3 region is CASSPLGREGPNTGELFF. The CDR3 region has the DNA TGTGCCAGCAGCCCTCTGGGGCGGGAGGGCCCCAACACCGGGGAGCTGTTTTTT.

With respect to this clonotype: A much larger clone lies one base from this, so it may be a read error. CDR3 in amino acids: CARSRLAGGYEQFF. The CDR3 DNA reads as TGTGCCAGAAGTCGACTAGCGGGAGGATATGAGCAGTTCTTC. The chain has TRBV11-2 and TRBJ2-1; 13 bases fit TRBD2. CDR3 length equals 14 residues. Germline CDR1 is SGHAT and CDR2 is FQNNGV. With 9 bases clipped from V and 8 bases from J, the junction kept 7 bases outside the gene matches.